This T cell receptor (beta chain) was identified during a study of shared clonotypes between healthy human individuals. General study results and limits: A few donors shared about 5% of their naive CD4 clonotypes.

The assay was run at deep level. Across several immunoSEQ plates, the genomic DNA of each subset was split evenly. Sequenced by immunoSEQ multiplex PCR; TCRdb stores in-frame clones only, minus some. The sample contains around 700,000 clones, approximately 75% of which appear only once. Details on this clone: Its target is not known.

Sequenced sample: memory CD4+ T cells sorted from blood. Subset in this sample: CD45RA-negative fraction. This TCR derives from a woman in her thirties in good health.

The DNA for the CDR3 is TGTGCCAGCAGCTCACAATACGAGCAGTACTTC. Encoded protein: CASSSQYEQYF. The gene calls are TRBV5-4 and TRBJ2-7, with unresolved D. The V gene lost 3 bases and the J gene lost 4 bases, with 5 bases spanning the gap. The CDR3 is 11 residues long. Germline assignment: CDR1 SGHNT and CDR2 YYREEE (reference sequence).